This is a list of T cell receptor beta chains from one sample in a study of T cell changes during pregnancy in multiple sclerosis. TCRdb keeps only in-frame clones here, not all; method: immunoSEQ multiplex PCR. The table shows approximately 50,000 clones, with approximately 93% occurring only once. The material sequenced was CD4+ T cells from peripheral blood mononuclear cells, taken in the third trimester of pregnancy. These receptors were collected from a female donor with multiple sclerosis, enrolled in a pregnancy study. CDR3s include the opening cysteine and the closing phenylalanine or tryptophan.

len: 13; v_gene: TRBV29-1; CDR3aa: CSFRTGEGTEAFF
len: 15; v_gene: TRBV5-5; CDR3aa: CASSETTGLNTEAFF
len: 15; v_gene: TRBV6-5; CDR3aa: CASSVDRGWDSPLHF
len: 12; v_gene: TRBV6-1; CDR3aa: CASSESGGEAFF
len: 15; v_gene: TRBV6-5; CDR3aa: CASSGSFGTNEKLFF
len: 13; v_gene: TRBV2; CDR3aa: CASSDGAGETQYF
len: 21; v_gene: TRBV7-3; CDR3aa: CASSLRPGGLDRTGPTGELFF
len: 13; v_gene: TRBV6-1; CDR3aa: CAGGGDRGYEQYF
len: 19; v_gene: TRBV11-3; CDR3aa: CASSDKVQGQGRWATEAFF
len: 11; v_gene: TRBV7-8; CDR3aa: CASTTSREQYF
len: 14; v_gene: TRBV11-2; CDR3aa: CASSFYRDSYEQYF
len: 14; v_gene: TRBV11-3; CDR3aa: CASSPVAGSNTQYF
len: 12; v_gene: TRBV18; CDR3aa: CASSRTGAGYTF
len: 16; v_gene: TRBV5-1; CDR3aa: CASTRNAGGRSDTQYF
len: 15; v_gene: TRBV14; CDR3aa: CASSHRTGRIEKLFF